This T cell receptor (beta chain) derives from a study of identical twins. Study observations and caveats: Insertions were reduced in abundant cord blood beta clonotypes but not in memory repertoires. Models came in too low on out-of-frame TCR alpha sharing in monozygotic twins. The conclusions drew on cross-sectional statistical analysis instead of tracking the same donors.

On this clonotype: As yet, its antigen is unknown.

CDR3 length: 14 residues. The V end lost 1 base, the J end lost 2 bases, and 6 bases lay between the germline ends. The germline V gene has CDR1 MNHNS and CDR2 SASEGT. TCRdb re-called the 5' RACE reads with MiXCR, one entry per CDR3 protein. Here the sample spans 460,000 or so distinct CDR3 sequences, about 14% being singletons. In addition, the sample was reused for a study of yellow fever vaccine responses in identical twins.

Material for sequencing was CD4+ T cells sorted from blood. This sequence joins TRBV6-1 and TRBJ1-5; perhaps TRBD1 as D (5 bases). The clonotype originates from a woman aged 18-30 years in good health. The CDR3 spells CASSEGGGNQPQHF. Written as DNA, the CDR3 is TGTGCCAGCAGTGAAGGAGGGGGCAATCAGCCCCAGCATTTT.